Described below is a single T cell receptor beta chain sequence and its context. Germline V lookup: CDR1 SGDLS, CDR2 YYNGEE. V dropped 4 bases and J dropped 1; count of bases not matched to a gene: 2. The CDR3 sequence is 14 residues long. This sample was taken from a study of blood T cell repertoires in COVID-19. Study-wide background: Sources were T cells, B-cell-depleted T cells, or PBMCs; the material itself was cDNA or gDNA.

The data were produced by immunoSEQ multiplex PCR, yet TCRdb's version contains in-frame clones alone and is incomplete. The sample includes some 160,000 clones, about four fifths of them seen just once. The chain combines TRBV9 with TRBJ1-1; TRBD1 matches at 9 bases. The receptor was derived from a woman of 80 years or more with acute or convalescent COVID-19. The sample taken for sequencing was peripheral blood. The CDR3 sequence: CASSSGQGNTEAFF. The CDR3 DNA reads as TGTGCCAGCAGCTCGGGACAGGGGAACACTGAAGCTTTCTTT.